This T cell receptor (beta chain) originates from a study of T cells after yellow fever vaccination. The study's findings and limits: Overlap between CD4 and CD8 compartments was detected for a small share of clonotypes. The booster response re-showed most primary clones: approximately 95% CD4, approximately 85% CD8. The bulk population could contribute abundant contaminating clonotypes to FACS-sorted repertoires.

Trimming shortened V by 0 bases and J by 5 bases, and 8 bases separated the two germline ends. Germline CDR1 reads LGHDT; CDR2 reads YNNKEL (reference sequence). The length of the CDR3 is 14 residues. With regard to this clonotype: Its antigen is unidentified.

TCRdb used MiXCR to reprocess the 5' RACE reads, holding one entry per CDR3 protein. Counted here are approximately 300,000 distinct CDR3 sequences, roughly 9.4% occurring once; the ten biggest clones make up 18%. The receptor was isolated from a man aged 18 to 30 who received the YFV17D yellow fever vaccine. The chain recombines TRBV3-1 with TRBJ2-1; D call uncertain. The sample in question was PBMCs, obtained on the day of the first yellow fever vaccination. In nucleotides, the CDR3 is TGTGCCAGCAGCCAAGATACCGTCGACAATGAGCAGTTCTTC. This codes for CASSQDTVDNEQFF.